The rows below give T cell receptor beta chains drawn from one sample of a study of OX40 agonist ivuxolimab in advanced cancers. Profiling relied on immunoSEQ multiplex PCR, and the TCRdb table lists in-frame clones only, not all of them. The sample shows about 73,000 clones, about 93% of them seen only once. The sample was CD4+ or CD8+ T cells sorted from blood, taken in a trial of the OX40 agonist ivuxolimab. The receptor source for this set is an adult with an advanced solid tumor such as melanoma, head and neck, liver or kidney cancer. Each CDR3 is given with its conserved first and last residue. D genes are given only for firm matches. Rows may omit the clone size; those that give it use once, few, many or a size class.

D	J	V	size	CDR3	DNA
-	TRBJ1-2	TRBV4-3	-	CASSERGAYGYTF	TGCGCCAGCAGCGAAAGGGGGGCCTATGGCTACACCTTC
TRBD1	TRBJ2-5	TRBV11-2	-	CASSPRTGDKTQYF	TGTGCCAGCAGCCCCCGGACAGGGGACAAGACCCAGTACTTC
TRBD1	TRBJ1-4	TRBV6-6	-	CASTRRTGSNEKLFF	TGTGCCAGCACCCGCCGGACAGGGAGTAATGAAAAACTGTTTTTT
TRBD1	TRBJ2-5	TRBV2	-	CASIYGTAQETQYF	TGTGCCAGCATATACGGGACAGCCCAAGAGACCCAGTACTTC
-	TRBJ1-2	TRBV30	-	CAWSRNRNYGYTF	TGTGCCTGGAGTAGGAACAGGAACTATGGCTACACCTTC
-	TRBJ2-7	TRBV7-3	-	CASSSQLVASMEEQYF	TGTGCCAGCAGCTCCCAACTGGTAGCCTCCATGGAGGAGCAGTACTTC
TRBD1	TRBJ2-5	TRBV6-1	-	CASRAIDRAAETQYF	TGTGCCAGCAGGGCCATAGACAGGGCGGCAGAGACCCAGTACTTC
-	TRBJ2-3	TRBV5-6	few	CASTLPGANTDTQYF	TGTGCCAGCACCCTGCCAGGGGCCAACACAGATACGCAGTATTTT
TRBD2	TRBJ2-3	TRBV30	-	CACNYGTPGLAGSDTQYF	TGTGCCTGTAATTACGGGACGCCTGGACTAGCGGGCTCAGATACGCAGTATTTT
-	TRBJ2-3	TRBV2	-	CASSDISGADTQYF	TGTGCCAGCAGTGATATTAGCGGAGCAGATACGCAGTATTTT
-	TRBJ2-7	TRBV30	-	CAWGARDEQYF	TGTGCCTGGGGGGCCAGGGACGAGCAGTACTTC
-	TRBJ2-3	TRBV25-1	few	CASSEYTDTQYF	TGTGCCAGCAGTGAATACACAGATACGCAGTATTTT
-	TRBJ2-2	TRBV2	-	CASSEGRAVGELFF	TGTGCCAGCAGTGAAGGGAGGGCGGTCGGGGAGCTGTTTTTT
-	TRBJ1-5	TRBV11-2	-	CASSLSDSNQPQHF	TGTGCCAGCAGCTTATCCGACAGCAATCAGCCCCAGCATTTT
TRBD2	TRBJ2-3	TRBV6-6	-	CASRPLAGGSDTQYF	TGTGCCAGCAGACCACTAGCGGGAGGTTCAGATACGCAGTATTTT
-	TRBJ1-3	TRBV28	-	CASGGKNSGNTIYF	TGTGCCAGCGGGGGGAAAAACTCTGGAAACACCATATATTTT
-	TRBJ1-2	TRBV4-1	-	CASSQAEYYGYTF	TGCGCCAGCAGCCAAGCCGAGTACTATGGCTACACCTTC
-	TRBJ1-1	TRBV18	-	CASSPGEGEAFF	TGTGCCAGCTCACCTGGGGAGGGTGAAGCTTTCTTT
-	TRBJ2-5	TRBV19	once	CASSYTGIQETQYF	TGTGCCAGTAGTTACACAGGGATCCAAGAGACCCAGTACTTC
TRBD2	TRBJ2-2	TRBV7-3	once	CASSQGVSGSGNTGELFF	TGTGCCAGCAGCCAAGGGGTTAGCGGGAGCGGGAACACCGGGGAGCTGTTTTTT